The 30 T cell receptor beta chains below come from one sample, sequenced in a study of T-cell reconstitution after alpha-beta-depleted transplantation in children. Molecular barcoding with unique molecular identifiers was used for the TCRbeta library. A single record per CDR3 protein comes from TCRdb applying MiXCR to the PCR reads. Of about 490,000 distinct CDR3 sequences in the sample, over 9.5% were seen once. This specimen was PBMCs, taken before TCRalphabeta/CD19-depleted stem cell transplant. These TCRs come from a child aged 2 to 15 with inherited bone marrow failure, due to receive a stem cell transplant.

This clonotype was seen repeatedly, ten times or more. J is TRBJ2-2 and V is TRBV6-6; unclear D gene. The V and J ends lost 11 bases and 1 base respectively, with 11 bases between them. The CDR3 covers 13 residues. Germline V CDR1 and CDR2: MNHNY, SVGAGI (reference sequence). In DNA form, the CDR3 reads TGTGCCGACCGGGCGGTGAACACCGGGGAGCTGTTTTTT. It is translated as CADRAVNTGELFF.

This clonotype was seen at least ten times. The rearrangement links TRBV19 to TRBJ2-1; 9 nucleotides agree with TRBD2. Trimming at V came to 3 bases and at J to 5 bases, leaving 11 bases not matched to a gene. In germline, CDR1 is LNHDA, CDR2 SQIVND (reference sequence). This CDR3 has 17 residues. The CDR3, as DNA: TGTGCCAGTAGTATTCTTGCAACGGGACTAGCCCACAATGAGCAGTTCTTC. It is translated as CASSILATGLAHNEQFF.

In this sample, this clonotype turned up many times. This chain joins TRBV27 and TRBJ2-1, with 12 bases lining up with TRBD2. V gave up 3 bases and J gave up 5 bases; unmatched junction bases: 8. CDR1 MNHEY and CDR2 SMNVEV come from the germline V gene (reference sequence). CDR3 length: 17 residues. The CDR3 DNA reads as TGTGCCAGCAGTTTGGGGCTAGCGGGAGGGTGGGACAATGAGCAGTTCTTC. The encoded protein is CASSLGLAGGWDNEQFF.

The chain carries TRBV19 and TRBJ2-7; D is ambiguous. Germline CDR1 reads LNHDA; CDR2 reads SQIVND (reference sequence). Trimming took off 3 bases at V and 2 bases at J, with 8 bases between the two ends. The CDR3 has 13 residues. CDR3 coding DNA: TGTGCCAGTAGTATGGCGGAGACCTACGAGCAGTACTTC. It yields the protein CASSMAETYEQYF.

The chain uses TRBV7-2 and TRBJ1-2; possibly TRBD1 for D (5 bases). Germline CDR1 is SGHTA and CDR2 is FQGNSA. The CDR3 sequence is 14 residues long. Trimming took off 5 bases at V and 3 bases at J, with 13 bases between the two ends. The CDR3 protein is CASSRNMGDYGYTF. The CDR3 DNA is TGTGCCAGCAGCCGCAACATGGGGGACTATGGCTACACCTTC.

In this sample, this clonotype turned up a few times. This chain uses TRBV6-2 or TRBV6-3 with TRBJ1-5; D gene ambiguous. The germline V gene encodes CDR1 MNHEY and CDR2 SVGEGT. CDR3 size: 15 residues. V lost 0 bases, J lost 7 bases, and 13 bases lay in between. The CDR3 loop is CASSYSVDSGQPQHF. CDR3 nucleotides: TGTGCCAGCAGTTACTCGGTGGATTCGGGGCAGCCCCAGCATTTT.

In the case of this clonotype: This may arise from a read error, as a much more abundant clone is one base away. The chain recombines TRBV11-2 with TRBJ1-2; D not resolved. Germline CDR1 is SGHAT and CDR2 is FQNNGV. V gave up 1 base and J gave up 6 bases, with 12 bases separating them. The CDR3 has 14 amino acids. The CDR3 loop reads CASSLGRQVHGYTF. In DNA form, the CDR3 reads TGTGCCAGCAGCTTAGGGCGCCAGGTCCATGGCTACACCTTC.

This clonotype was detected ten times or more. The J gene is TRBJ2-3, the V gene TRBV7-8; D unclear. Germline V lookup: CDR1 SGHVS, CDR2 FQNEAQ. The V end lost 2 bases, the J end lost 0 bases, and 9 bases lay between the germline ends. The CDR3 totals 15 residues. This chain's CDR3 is CASSLTQYSTDTQYF. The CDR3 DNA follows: TGTGCCAGCAGCTTAACCCAATATAGCACAGATACGCAGTATTTT.

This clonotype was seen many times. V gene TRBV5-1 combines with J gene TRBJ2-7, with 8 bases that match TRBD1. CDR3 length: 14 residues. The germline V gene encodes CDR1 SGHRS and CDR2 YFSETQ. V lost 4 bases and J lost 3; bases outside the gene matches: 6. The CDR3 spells CASSAGQAVYEQYF. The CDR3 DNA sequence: TGCGCCAGCAGCGCGGGACAGGCAGTCTACGAGCAGTACTTC.

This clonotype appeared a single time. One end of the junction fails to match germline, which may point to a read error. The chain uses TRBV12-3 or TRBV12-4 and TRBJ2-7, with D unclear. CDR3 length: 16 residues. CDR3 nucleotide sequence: TGTGCCAGCAGCCCGGATTTATACCGGGTGTCCTACAAGCAGTACTTC. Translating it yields CASSPDLYRVSYKQYF.

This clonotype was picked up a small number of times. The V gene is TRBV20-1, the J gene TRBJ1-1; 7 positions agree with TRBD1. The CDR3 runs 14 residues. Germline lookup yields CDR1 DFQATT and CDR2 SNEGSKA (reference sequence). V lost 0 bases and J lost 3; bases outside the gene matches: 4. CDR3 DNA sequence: TGCAGTGCTAGAGAAGACAGGGTAGACACTGAAGCTTTCTTT. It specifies CSAREDRVDTEAFF.

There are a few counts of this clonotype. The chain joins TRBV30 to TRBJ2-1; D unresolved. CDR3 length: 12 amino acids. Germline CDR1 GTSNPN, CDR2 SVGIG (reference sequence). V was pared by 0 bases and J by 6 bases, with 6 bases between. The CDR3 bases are TGTGCCTGGAGTGTACTGTCCAATGAGCAGTTCTTC. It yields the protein CAWSVLSNEQFF.

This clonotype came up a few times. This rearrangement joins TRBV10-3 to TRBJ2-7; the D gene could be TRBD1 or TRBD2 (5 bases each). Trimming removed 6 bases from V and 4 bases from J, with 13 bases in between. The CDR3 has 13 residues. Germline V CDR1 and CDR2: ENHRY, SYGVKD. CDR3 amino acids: CAIRGDQRYEQYF. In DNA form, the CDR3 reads TGTGCCATCAGGGGGGACCAGAGGTACGAGCAGTACTTC.

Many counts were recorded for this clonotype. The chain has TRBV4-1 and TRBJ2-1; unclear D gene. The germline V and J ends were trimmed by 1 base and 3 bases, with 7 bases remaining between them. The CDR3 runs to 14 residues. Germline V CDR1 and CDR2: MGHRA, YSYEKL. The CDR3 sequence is CASSQGLNYNEQFF. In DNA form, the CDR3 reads TGCGCCAGCAGCCAAGGACTTAACTACAATGAGCAGTTCTTC.

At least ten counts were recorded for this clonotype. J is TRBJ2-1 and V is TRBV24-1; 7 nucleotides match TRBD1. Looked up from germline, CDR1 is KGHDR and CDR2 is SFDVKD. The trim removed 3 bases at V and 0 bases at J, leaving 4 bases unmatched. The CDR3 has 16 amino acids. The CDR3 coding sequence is TGTGCCACCAGTGATCACAGGGGAAGCTCCTACAATGAGCAGTTCTTC. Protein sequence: CATSDHRGSSYNEQFF.

The CDR3 DNA follows: TGTGCCAGCTCACCCCTAGCGGGAGCCCACGAGCAGTACTTC. Translating it yields CASSPLAGAHEQYF. The chain has TRBV18 and TRBJ2-7; TRBD2 matches at 10 bases. This CDR3 spans 14 amino acids. With V trimmed by 3 bases and J by 5 bases, 4 bases remained unmatched. Germline values: CDR1 KGHSH, CDR2 LQKENI.

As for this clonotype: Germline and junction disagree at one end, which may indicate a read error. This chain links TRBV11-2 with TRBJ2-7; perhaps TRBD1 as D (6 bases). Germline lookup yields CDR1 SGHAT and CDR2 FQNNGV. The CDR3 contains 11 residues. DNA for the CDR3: TGTGCCAGCAGGCAGACAGGCCCCCCTTTCTTC. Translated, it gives CASRQTGPPFF.

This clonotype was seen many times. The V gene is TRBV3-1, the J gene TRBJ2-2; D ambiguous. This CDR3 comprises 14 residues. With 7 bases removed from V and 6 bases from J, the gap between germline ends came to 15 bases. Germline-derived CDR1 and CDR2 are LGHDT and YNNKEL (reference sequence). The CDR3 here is CASTPGGMAGELFF. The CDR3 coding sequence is TGTGCCAGCACCCCCGGCGGTATGGCCGGGGAGCTGTTTTTT.

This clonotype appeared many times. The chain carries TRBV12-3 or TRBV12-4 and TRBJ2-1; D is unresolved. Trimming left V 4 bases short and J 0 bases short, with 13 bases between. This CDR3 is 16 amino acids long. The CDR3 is CASSSSGVSSYNEQFF. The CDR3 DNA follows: TGTGCCAGCAGTTCTAGTGGGGTTAGCTCCTACAATGAGCAGTTCTTC.

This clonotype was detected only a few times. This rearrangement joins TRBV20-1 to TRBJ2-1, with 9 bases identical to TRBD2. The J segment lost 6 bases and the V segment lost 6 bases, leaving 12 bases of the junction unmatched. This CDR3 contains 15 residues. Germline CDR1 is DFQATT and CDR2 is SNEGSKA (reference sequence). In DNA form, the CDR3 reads TGCAGTGCCATTAATCTAGCGGGAATGGGCAATGAGCAGTTCTTC. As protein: CSAINLAGMGNEQFF.

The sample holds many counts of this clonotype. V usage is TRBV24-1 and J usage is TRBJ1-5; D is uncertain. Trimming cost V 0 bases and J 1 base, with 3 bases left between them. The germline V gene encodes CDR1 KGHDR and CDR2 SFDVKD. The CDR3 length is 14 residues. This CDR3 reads CATSDLESNQPQHF. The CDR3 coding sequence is TGTGCCACCAGTGATTTGGAAAGCAATCAGCCCCAGCATTTT.

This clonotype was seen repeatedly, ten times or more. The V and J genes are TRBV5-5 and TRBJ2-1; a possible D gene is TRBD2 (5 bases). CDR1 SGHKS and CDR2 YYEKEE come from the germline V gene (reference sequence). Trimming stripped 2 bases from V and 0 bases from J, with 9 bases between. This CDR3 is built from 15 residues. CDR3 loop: CASSLEGLSYNEQFF. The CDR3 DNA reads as TGTGCCAGCAGCTTAGAGGGCCTCTCCTACAATGAGCAGTTCTTC.

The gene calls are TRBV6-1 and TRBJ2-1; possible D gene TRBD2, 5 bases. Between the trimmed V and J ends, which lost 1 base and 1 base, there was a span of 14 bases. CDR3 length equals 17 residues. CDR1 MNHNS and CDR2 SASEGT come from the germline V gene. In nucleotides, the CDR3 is TGTGCCAGCAGTGAAGAGCTAGCCGGTTTTTCCTACAATGAGCAGTTCTTC. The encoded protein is CASSEELAGFSYNEQFF.

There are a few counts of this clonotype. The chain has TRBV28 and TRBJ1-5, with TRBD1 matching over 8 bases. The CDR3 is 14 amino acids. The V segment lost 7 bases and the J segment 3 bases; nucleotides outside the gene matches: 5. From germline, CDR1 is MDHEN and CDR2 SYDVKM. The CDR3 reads CASKGDRYNQPQHF. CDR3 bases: TGTGCCAGCAAAGGGGACAGGTACAATCAGCCCCAGCATTTT.

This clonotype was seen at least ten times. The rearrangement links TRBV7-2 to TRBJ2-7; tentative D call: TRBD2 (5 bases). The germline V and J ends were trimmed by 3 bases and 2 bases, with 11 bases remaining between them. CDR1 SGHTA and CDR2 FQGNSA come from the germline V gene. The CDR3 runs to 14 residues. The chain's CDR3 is CASSFGVPAYEQYF. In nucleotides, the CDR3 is TGTGCCAGCAGCTTCGGGGTCCCAGCCTACGAGCAGTACTTC.

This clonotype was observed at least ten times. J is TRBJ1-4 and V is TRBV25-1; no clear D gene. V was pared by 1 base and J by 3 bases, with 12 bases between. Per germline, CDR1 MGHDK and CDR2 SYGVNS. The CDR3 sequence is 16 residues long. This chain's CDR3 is CASSESLAASNEKLFF. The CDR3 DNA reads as TGTGCCAGCAGTGAATCCCTGGCAGCTTCTAATGAAAAACTGTTTTTT.

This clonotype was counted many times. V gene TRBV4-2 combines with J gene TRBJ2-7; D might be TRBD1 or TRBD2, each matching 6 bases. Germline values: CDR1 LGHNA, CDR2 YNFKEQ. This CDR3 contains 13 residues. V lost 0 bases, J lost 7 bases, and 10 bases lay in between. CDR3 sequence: CASSQERGAEQYF. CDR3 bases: TGTGCCAGCAGCCAAGAAAGGGGGGCTGAGCAGTACTTC.

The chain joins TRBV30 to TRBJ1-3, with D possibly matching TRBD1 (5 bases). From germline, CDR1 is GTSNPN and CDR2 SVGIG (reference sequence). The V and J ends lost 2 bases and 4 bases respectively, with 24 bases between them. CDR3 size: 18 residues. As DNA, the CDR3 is TGTGCCTGGAGTATCCGGGGCTCGTCCAATCTCTACGGAAACACCATATATTTT. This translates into CAWSIRGSSNLYGNTIYF.

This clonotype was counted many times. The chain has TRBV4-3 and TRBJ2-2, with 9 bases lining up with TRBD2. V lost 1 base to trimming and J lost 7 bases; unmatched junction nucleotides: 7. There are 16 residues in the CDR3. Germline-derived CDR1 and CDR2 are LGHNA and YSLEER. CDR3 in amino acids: CASSQVSGRTGGELFF. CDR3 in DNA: TGCGCCAGCAGCCAAGTTAGCGGGAGAACGGGCGGGGAGCTGTTTTTT.

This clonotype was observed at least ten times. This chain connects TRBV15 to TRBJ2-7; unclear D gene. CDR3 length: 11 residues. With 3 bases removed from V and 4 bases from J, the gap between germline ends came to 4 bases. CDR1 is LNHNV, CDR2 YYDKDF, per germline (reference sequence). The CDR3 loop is CATSSMYEQYF. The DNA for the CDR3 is TGTGCCACCAGCAGTATGTACGAGCAGTACTTC.